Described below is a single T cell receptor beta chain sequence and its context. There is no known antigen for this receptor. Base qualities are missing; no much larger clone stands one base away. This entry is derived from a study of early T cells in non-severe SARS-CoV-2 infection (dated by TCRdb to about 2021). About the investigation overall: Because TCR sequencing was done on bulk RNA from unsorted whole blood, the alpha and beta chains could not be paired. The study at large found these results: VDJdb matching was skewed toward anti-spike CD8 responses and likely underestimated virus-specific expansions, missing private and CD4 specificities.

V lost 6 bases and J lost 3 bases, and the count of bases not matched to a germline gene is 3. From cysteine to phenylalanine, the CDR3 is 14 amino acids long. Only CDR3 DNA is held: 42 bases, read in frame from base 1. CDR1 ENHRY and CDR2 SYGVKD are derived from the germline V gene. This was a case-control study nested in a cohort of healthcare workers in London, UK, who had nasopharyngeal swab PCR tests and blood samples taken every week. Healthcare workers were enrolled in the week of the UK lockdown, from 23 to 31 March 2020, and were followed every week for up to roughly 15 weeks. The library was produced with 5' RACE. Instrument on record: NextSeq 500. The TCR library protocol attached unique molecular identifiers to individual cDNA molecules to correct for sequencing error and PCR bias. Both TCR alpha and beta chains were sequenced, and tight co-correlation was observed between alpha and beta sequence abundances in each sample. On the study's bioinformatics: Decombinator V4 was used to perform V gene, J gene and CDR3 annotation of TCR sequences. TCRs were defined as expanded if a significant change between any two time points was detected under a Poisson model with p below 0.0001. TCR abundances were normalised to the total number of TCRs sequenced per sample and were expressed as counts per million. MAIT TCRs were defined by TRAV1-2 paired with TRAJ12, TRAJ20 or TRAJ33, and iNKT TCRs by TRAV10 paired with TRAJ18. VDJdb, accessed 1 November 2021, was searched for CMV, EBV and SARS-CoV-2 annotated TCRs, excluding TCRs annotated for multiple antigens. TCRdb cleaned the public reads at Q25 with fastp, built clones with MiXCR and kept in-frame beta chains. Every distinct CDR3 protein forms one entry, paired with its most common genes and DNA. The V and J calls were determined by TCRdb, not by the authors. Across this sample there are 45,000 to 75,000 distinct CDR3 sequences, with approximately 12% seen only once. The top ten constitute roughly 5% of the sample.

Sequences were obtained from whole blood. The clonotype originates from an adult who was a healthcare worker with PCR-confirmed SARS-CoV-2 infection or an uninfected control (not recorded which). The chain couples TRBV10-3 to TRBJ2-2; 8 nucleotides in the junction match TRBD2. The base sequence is TGTGCCATCAGATTCGGGGGGGACACCGGGGAGCTGTTTTTT. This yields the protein CAIRFGGDTGELFF.